Shown below are 29 T cell receptor beta chains from a single sample sequenced in a study of T cell responses to AZD1222 COVID-19 vaccine (dated by TCRdb to about 2021). Explained via the paper, the time point label denotes: about 28 days (+/-7) after the second vaccine dose. Library construction relied on the immunoSEQ multiplex PCR assay. TCRdb holds this immuneACCESS table with in-frame rearrangements only. Some clones are missing; in checked studies, unresolved V genes explain under half, and the rest has no known cause. Across this sample there are tens of thousands of clones, with 89% seen only once. 28% of the sample lies in the top ten. Here the sequenced sample was peripheral blood, taken 28 days after the second AZD1222 dose. The receptors here all came from an adult who received the AZD1222 COVID-19 vaccine.

The rearrangement joins TRBV9 to TRBJ2-6; 12 bases agree with TRBD2. Losses at the gene ends were 3 bases for V and 0 bases for J; bases not matched to a gene: 4. Germline CDR1 SGDLS, CDR2 YYNGEE. There are 18 residues in the CDR3. The CDR3 sequence is CASSGLTSGSSGANVLTF. For the CDR3, the DNA is TGTGCCAGCAGCGGACTGACTAGCGGGAGCTCTGGGGCCAACGTCCTGACTTTC.

This sequence joins TRBV19 and TRBJ1-2; perhaps TRBD1 as D (5 bases). The CDR3 runs 13 residues. Trimming took 3 bases from V and 4 from J, leaving 9 bases between them. Germline V gene sequence: CDR1 LNHDA, CDR2 SQIVND (reference sequence). The CDR3 nucleotides are TGTGCCAGTAGTATGGGGGAGACCTATGGCTACACCTTC. Translating it yields CASSMGETYGYTF.

Here the CDR3 reads CASSLYGTEAYEQYF. The CDR3 nucleotides are TGTGCCAGCAGTTTATATGGGACAGAAGCCTACGAGCAGTACTTC. V and J are TRBV27 and TRBJ2-7; 7 nucleotides line up with TRBD1. V gave up 1 base and J gave up 2 bases; unmatched junction bases: 5. Germline-derived CDR1 and CDR2 are MNHEY and SMNVEV (reference sequence). This CDR3 comprises 15 residues.

The chain links TRBV7-6 to TRBJ2-3; the D gene is possibly TRBD2 (5 bases). Trimming removed 5 bases from V and 4 bases from J, with 13 bases in between. CDR3 size: 14 residues. Germline CDR1 is SGHVS and CDR2 is FNYEAQ. CDR3 region: CASSRGAGADTQYF. The CDR3 DNA follows: TGTGCCAGCAGCCGAGGCGCGGGCGCAGATACGCAGTATTTT. Supplemented by reference TRBV7-6 and TRBJ2-3, the full variable domain reads GAGVSQSPRYKVTKRGQDVALRCDPISGHVSLYWYRQALGQGPEFLTYFNYEAQQDKSGLPNDRFSAERPEGSISTLTIQRTEQRDSAMYRCASSRGAGADTQYFGPGTRLTVL.

This rearrangement joins TRBV4-3 to TRBJ2-7, with D perhaps TRBD2 (6 bases). V shed 1 base and J shed 2 bases, with 12 bases lying between them. Germline V CDR1 and CDR2: LGHNA, YSLEER. There are 15 residues in the CDR3. The CDR3: CASSQGGVGPYEQYF. The CDR3 DNA follows: TGCGCCAGCAGCCAAGGGGGGGTTGGCCCCTACGAGCAGTACTTC.

The chain has TRBV30 and TRBJ1-1; 8 bases are a match to TRBD1. Germline CDR1 GTSNPN, CDR2 SVGIG (reference sequence). The CDR3 is made up of 13 amino acids. V trimming: 4 bases; J trimming: 3 bases; junction bases outside the gene matches: 4. The CDR3 sequence is CAWTVQGDTEAFF. The CDR3 nucleotides are TGTGCCTGGACCGTACAGGGGGACACTGAAGCTTTCTTT.

The CDR3 nucleotides are TGTGCCACCCGATCGAACACCGGGGAGCTGTTTTTT. Translating gives CATRSNTGELFF. The J gene is TRBJ2-2, the V gene TRBV24-1; the D is unclear. CDR3 length: 12 residues. Per the germline V gene, CDR1 is KGHDR and CDR2 is SFDVKD. V was pared by 9 bases and J by 0 bases, with 4 bases between.

V usage is TRBV28 and J usage is TRBJ1-2; D unresolved. Trimming stripped 8 bases from V and 0 bases from J, with 10 bases between. Germline V CDR1 and CDR2: MDHEN, SYDVKM. CDR3 length: 13 amino acids. The CDR3 here is CASQTLANYGYTF. CDR3 bases: TGTGCCAGCCAAACATTAGCTAACTATGGCTACACCTTC.

The chain joins TRBV29-1 to TRBJ2-3, with 7 bases that match TRBD1. This CDR3 contains 13 residues. J gave up 10 bases and V 4 bases, and 11 bases lay outside the gene matches. Per the germline V gene, CDR1 is SQVTM and CDR2 is ANQGSEA. The CDR3 is CSVVRETGDPQYF. The CDR3 DNA is TGCAGCGTTGTACGGGAAACAGGGGATCCGCAGTATTTT.

The V and J genes are TRBV9 and TRBJ1-6; 10 bases line up with TRBD1. The CDR3 sequence is 15 residues long. Germline loops: CDR1 SGDLS, CDR2 YYNGEE. Trimming removed 0 bases from V and 10 bases from J; junction bases left unmatched: 4. CDR3 coding DNA: TGTGCCAGCAGCGTAGCCGGACAGGGGGGGTCACCCCTCCACTTT. This translates into CASSVAGQGGSPLHF.

V usage is TRBV11-2 and J usage is TRBJ2-5; 11 bases agree with TRBD2. The V gene's germline CDR1 is SGHAT and CDR2 FQNNGV. Germline trimming cut 1 base from V and 5 bases from J; bases unmatched to any gene: 6. The CDR3 contains 16 residues. The CDR3 nucleotides are TGTGCCAGCAGCTTAGGCGTAGCGGGAGGGAGGGAGACCCAGTACTTC. This encodes CASSLGVAGGRETQYF.

V is TRBV21-1 and J is TRBJ2-2. TRBV21-1 is a pseudogene segment. The CDR3 extends over 12 amino acids. In nucleotides, the CDR3 is TGTGCCAGCAGAACGAACACCGGGGAGCTGTTTTTT. Amino acid sequence: CASRTNTGELFF.

This chain connects TRBV9 to TRBJ1-4; 7 bases fit TRBD1. V was pared by 0 bases and J by 7 bases, with 6 bases of the junction left unmatched. This CDR3 comprises 15 residues. Per germline, CDR1 SGDLS and CDR2 YYNGEE. CDR3 sequence: CASSVGAGQIEKLFF. In nucleotides, the CDR3 is TGTGCCAGCAGCGTAGGCGCGGGACAGATTGAAAAACTGTTTTTT.

CDR3 sequence: CASSFRTGGYTDTQYF. CDR3 coding DNA: TGTGCCAGCAGTTTCAGGACAGGGGGATACACAGATACGCAGTATTTT. The gene calls are TRBV28 and TRBJ2-3; 10 positions match TRBD1. CDR3 length: 16 amino acids. CDR1 is MDHEN and CDR2 is SYDVKM in the germline V gene. V lost 3 bases and J lost 2; bases outside the gene matches: 5.

The chain uses TRBV4-3 and TRBJ1-2, with D hard to call. V dropped 0 bases and J dropped 6 bases, with 17 bases sitting between them. CDR1 and CDR2 (germline): LGHNA, YSLEER. CDR3 length equals 16 residues. Here the CDR3 DNA reads TGCGCCAGCAGCCAAGAAGAGGGAAGGGAGTTAGATGGCTACACCTTC. Translating it yields CASSQEEGRELDGYTF.

CDR3 region: CASSFGGEPQHF. The CDR3 DNA reads as TGTGCCAGCAGCTTCGGCGGTGAGCCCCAGCATTTT. This chain uses TRBV7-9 with TRBJ1-5; D remains ambiguous. The CDR3 is 12 amino acids. The germline V gene encodes CDR1 SEHNR and CDR2 FQNEAQ (reference sequence). Trimming removed 3 bases at V and 8 bases at J, with 8 bases between. Full variable domain (missing parts from reference TRBV7-9 and TRBJ1-5): DTGVSQNPRHKITKRGQNVTFRCDPISEHNRLYWYRQTLGQGPEFLTYFQNEAQLEKSRLLSDRFSAERPKGSFSTLEIQRTEQGDSAMYLCASSFGGEPQHFGDGTRLSIL.

The chain recombines TRBV29-1 with TRBJ2-3; D gene ambiguous. Per germline, CDR1 SQVTM and CDR2 ANQGSEA. Trimming left V 7 bases short and J 1 base short, with 9 bases between. There are 12 residues in the CDR3. CDR3 loop: CSGHWGTDTQYF. As DNA, the CDR3 is TGCAGCGGACATTGGGGCACAGATACGCAGTATTTT.

This clone was picked up one time. The chain is built from TRBV24-1 and TRBJ2-2, with 9 bases lining up with TRBD1. The length of the CDR3 is 15 residues. With 5 bases clipped from V and 2 bases from J, the junction kept 2 bases outside the gene matches. Germline V gene lookup returns CDR1 KGHDR and CDR2 SFDVKD. CDR3 sequence reads: CATSGGQGNTGELFF. For the CDR3, the DNA is TGTGCCACCAGTGGGGGACAGGGAAACACCGGGGAGCTGTTTTTT.

The chain employs TRBV6-5 and TRBJ2-1; 10 bases are a match to TRBD2. The V gene end was trimmed by 0 bases and the J gene end by 4 bases; junction bases not matched to a gene: 0. CDR3 length: 15 residues. Germline CDR1 and CDR2: MNHEY and SVGAGI. DNA for the CDR3: TGTGCCAGCAGTTACTCGACTAGCGGGTACAATGAGCAGTTCTTC. Encoded protein: CASSYSTSGYNEQFF.

The rearrangement uses TRBV13 and TRBJ2-2, with 8 bases fitting TRBD1. Trimming took 5 bases from V and 2 from J; bases not matched to a gene: 10. The germline V gene has CDR1 PRHDT and CDR2 FYEKMQ (reference sequence). CDR3 length equals 17 residues. CDR3 bases: TGTGCCAGCAGCCCAACCAGGACAGGGTCAAACACCGGGGAGCTGTTTTTT. This gives the protein CASSPTRTGSNTGELFF.

This chain joins TRBV15 and TRBJ2-7, with a weak D call TRBD1 (5 bases). CDR1 is LNHNV, CDR2 YYDKDF, per germline (reference sequence). V gave up 1 base and J gave up 9 bases, with 13 bases separating them. The CDR3 sequence is 13 residues long. DNA for the CDR3: TGTGCCACCAGCAGAGGACAGCTTGATGGGCAGTACTTC. It codes for CATSRGQLDGQYF.

The genes are TRBV5-1 and TRBJ1-2, with TRBD1 matching 8 bases. This CDR3 has 14 amino acids. Germline V gene sequence: CDR1 SGHRS, CDR2 YFSETQ. The trim removed 4 bases at V and 0 bases at J, leaving 2 bases unmatched. The CDR3 region is CASSRTGTNYGYTF. CDR3 DNA sequence: TGCGCCAGCAGCCGGACAGGGACTAACTATGGCTACACCTTC.

The J gene is TRBJ1-1, the V gene TRBV27; D not resolved. V shed 1 base and J shed 1 base, with 7 bases lying between them. The CDR3 sequence is 14 residues long. Germline values: CDR1 MNHEY, CDR2 SMNVEV (reference sequence). The CDR3, as DNA: TGTGCCAGCAGTTTATTCGTGGGGAACACTGAAGCTTTCTTT. Encoded protein: CASSLFVGNTEAFF.

The rearrangement joins TRBV3-1 (or the pseudogene TRBV3-2) to TRBJ2-7, with D perhaps matching TRBD2 (6 bases). The CDR3 loop spans 15 amino acids. Germline V gene sequence: CDR1 LGHDT, CDR2 YNNKEL (reference sequence). Trimming shortened V by 4 bases and J by 3 bases, and 16 bases separated the two germline ends. The CDR3 protein is CASSRPGTEGYEQYF. DNA for the CDR3: TGTGCCAGCAGCCGCCCCGGGACTGAGGGCTACGAGCAGTACTTC.

The chain links TRBV10-3 to TRBJ1-2; D gene unclear. Germline CDR1 and CDR2: ENHRY and SYGVKD. This CDR3 comprises 15 residues. V was cut by 4 bases and J by 2 bases, with 14 bases left in between. The CDR3 is CAISVPNMGNYGYTF. CDR3 in DNA: TGTGCCATCAGTGTCCCAAACATGGGCAACTATGGCTACACCTTC.

This clone was seen only once. The genes are TRBV5-8 and TRBJ2-7, with no clear D. The V gene lost 2 bases and the J gene lost 2 bases, with 5 bases spanning the gap. Germline values: CDR1 SGHTS, CDR2 YDEGEE. The CDR3 is 12 residues long. CDR3 protein: CASSFYPYEQYF. CDR3 DNA sequence: TGTGCCAGCAGCTTTTACCCCTACGAGCAGTACTTC.

The rearrangement uses TRBV6-5 and TRBJ2-7; 7 nucleotides line up with TRBD2. With V trimmed by 6 bases and J by 3 bases, 2 bases remained unmatched. Germline assignment: CDR1 MNHEY and CDR2 SVGAGI. The length of the CDR3 is 12 residues. The CDR3: CASRTGGYEQYF. The CDR3 nucleotides read TGTGCCAGCAGGACGGGAGGCTACGAGCAGTACTTC.

The chain's CDR3 is CASSLFDPSEGTEAFF. The CDR3 DNA is TGTGCCAGCAGCTTATTCGACCCCTCGGAGGGGACTGAAGCTTTCTTT. V usage is TRBV7-9 and J usage is TRBJ1-1; TRBD1 might be the D (5 bases). Deletions cut 2 bases from V and 5 bases from J, with 18 bases between. This CDR3 comprises 16 residues. Germline loops: CDR1 SEHNR, CDR2 FQNEAQ (reference sequence).

V usage is TRBV6-2 or TRBV6-3 and J usage is TRBJ1-5; tentative D call: TRBD1 (6 bases). CDR1 and CDR2 (germline): MNHEY, SVGEGT. V was clipped by 0 bases and J by 5 bases, with 11 bases between them. The CDR3 has 15 amino acids. CDR3 sequence reads: CASSYSQGGYQPQHF. In nucleotides, the CDR3 is TGTGCCAGCAGTTACTCACAGGGAGGCTATCAGCCCCAGCATTTT.